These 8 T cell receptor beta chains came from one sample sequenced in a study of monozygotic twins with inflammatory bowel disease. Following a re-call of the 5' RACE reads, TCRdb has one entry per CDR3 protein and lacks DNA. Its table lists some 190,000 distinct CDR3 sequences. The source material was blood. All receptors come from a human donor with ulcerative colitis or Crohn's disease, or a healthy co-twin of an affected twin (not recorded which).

The CDR3 loop is CASSQVVYTGELFF. The chain combines TRBV4-1 with TRBJ2-2. Per the germline V gene, CDR1 is MGHRA and CDR2 is YSYEKL. The CDR3 covers 14 residues.

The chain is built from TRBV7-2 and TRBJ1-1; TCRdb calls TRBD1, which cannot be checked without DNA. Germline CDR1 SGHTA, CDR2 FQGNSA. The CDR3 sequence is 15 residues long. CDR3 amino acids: CASSIRRTVGTEAFF.

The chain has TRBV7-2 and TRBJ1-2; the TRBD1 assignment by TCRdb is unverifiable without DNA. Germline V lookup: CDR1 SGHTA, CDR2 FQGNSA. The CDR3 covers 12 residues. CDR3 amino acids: CASSSPSYGYTF.

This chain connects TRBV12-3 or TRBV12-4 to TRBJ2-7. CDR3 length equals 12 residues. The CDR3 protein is CASSLTPYEQYF.

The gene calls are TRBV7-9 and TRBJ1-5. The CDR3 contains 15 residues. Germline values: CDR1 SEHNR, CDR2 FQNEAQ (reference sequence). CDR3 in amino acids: CASSSPGGGSQPQHF. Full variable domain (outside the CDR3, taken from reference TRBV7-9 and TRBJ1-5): DTGVSQNPRHKITKRGQNVTFRCDPISEHNRLYWYRQTLGQGPEFLTYFQNEAQLEKSRLLSDRFSAERPKGSFSTLEIQRTEQGDSAMYLCASSSPGGGSQPQHFGDGTRLSIL.

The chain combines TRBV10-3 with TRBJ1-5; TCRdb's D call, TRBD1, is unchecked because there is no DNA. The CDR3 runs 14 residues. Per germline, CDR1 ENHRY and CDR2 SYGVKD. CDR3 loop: CAISEGQGAQPQHF.

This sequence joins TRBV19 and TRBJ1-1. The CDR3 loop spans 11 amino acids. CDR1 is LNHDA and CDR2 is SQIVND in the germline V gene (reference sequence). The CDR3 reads CASSYAFEAFF.

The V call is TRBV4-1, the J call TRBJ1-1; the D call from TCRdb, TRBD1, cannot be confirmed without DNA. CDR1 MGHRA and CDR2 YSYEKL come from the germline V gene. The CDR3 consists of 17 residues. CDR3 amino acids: CASSSPQGQAYNTEAFF.